Listed here are 32 T cell receptor beta chains from one sample, sequenced in a study of OX40 agonist ivuxolimab in advanced cancers. Libraries were prepared by immunoSEQ multiplex PCR; TCRdb keeps only in-frame clonotypes and omits some of them. The repertoire includes 30,000 or so clones, 65% to 85% of them detected once, and 20% to 30% sits in the top ten. Sequences were derived from CD4+ or CD8+ T cells sorted from blood, sampled in a trial of the OX40 agonist ivuxolimab. The origin of the receptors is an adult with an advanced solid tumor such as melanoma, head and neck, liver or kidney cancer.

This clone was seen repeatedly, ten times or more. The chain combines TRBV27 with TRBJ1-1, with no clear D. V dropped 2 bases and J dropped 0 bases, with 13 bases sitting between them. This CDR3 has 16 residues. Germline values: CDR1 MNHEY, CDR2 SMNVEV (reference sequence). The CDR3 coding sequence is TGTGCCAGCAGTTTAAGGGCCGGGAGGGTGAACACTGAAGCTTTCTTT. Translating it yields CASSLRAGRVNTEAFF.

The chain carries TRBV5-1 and TRBJ2-1; the D is unclear. The V gene lost 0 bases and the J gene lost 5 bases, with 9 bases spanning the gap. This CDR3 region has 14 residues. Germline loops: CDR1 SGHRS, CDR2 YFSETQ. CDR3 loop: CASSLAASNNEQFF. The CDR3 DNA follows: TGCGCCAGCAGCTTGGCCGCCAGCAACAATGAGCAGTTCTTC.

Comments on this clone: An end of the junction differs from the germline gene, which may be a read error. V and J are TRBV30 and TRBJ1-2; D ambiguous. The CDR3 has 12 amino acids. Per the germline V gene, CDR1 is GTSNPN and CDR2 is SVGIG (reference sequence). Written as DNA, the CDR3 is TGTGCCCGGAGTGTGGCGATGGGTGGCTACACCTTC. Translation: CARSVAMGGYTF.

This clone was found once. The chain recombines TRBV28 with TRBJ2-7; the D gene is possibly TRBD2 (7 bases). Trimming shortened V by 7 bases and J by 2 bases, and 15 bases separated the two germline ends. Germline V gene sequence: CDR1 MDHEN, CDR2 SYDVKM. CDR3 size: 14 residues. CDR3 nucleotides: TGTGCCAGCAAACCGCCCGGGGGGCCCTACGAGCAGTACTTC. Translating gives CASKPPGGPYEQYF.

This clone was seen only once. The chain joins TRBV4-1 to TRBJ1-5, with 7 bases lining up with TRBD1. Germline CDR1 MGHRA, CDR2 YSYEKL. The J segment lost 4 bases and the V segment lost 6 bases, leaving 9 bases of the junction unmatched. The CDR3 covers 15 residues. This CDR3 reads CASSLSSGGNQPQHF. DNA of the CDR3: TGCGCCAGCAGTCTAAGCTCAGGGGGGAATCAGCCCCAGCATTTT.

The rearrangement uses TRBV19 and TRBJ1-1; the D gene is possibly TRBD1 (5 bases). CDR3 length: 12 amino acids. Germline loops: CDR1 LNHDA, CDR2 SQIVND (reference sequence). Deletions cut 6 bases from V and 5 bases from J, with 10 bases between. The CDR3, as DNA: TGTGCCAGTAGGTTTCAGGGAACTGAAGCTTTCTTT. It translates to CASRFQGTEAFF.

V gene TRBV15 combines with J gene TRBJ1-4; 8 nucleotides match TRBD1. The length of the CDR3 is 16 residues. With 2 bases clipped from V and 5 bases from J, the junction kept 7 bases outside the gene matches. Per the germline V gene, CDR1 is LNHNV and CDR2 is YYDKDF (reference sequence). CDR3 residues: CATSRFSGQGNEKLFF. The CDR3 coding sequence is TGTGCCACCAGCAGATTCAGTGGACAGGGAAATGAAAAACTGTTTTTT.

The chain joins TRBV4-1 to TRBJ2-7; TRBD2 matches 8 bases. V lost 4 bases to trimming and J lost 0 bases; unmatched junction nucleotides: 5. The CDR3 length is 15 residues. CDR1 is MGHRA, CDR2 YSYEKL, per germline. The CDR3, as DNA: TGCGCCAGCAGCCTTGCGGGGGGTAGCTCCTACGAGCAGTACTTC. This encodes CASSLAGGSSYEQYF.

The rearrangement links TRBV28 to TRBJ2-1, with 10 bases fitting TRBD2. This CDR3 has 19 residues. V was clipped by 4 bases and J by 4 bases; unmatched bases: 16. Germline CDR1 MDHEN, CDR2 SYDVKM. Here the CDR3 reads CASSSNDISGRSRYNEQFF. The CDR3 DNA follows: TGTGCCAGCAGTTCGAACGACATTAGCGGGAGGTCCAGGTACAATGAGCAGTTCTTC.

This clone was counted once. V gene TRBV4-3 combines with J gene TRBJ1-5; TRBD1 might be the D (5 bases). The CDR3 is 17 amino acids. The germline CDR1 and CDR2 sequences are LGHNA and YSLEER. The V and J ends lost 0 bases and 1 base respectively, with 13 bases between them. CDR3: CASSQDVGGVSNQPQHF. The CDR3 nucleotides read TGCGCCAGCAGCCAAGATGTTGGAGGGGTAAGCAATCAGCCCCAGCATTTT.

In this sample, this clone turned up once. V is TRBV11-3 and J is TRBJ1-4; tentatively, D is TRBD1 (5 bases). CDR1 and CDR2 (germline): SGHNT, YENEEA. This CDR3 comprises 15 residues. The ends were cut back, 1 base at V and 8 bases at J, with 14 bases in the middle. The CDR3 reads CASSLVVGGREKLFF. In DNA, the CDR3 is TGTGCCAGCAGCTTAGTAGTGGGGGGAAGGGAAAAACTGTTTTTT.

This clone showed up just a few times. The rearrangement links TRBV27 to TRBJ1-5; D is perhaps TRBD1 (6 bases). Looked up from germline, CDR1 is MNHEY and CDR2 is SMNVEV (reference sequence). CDR3 length equals 13 residues. V shed 8 bases and J shed 2 bases, with 10 bases lying between them. As DNA, the CDR3 is TGTGCCAGCTCTGGACAGCGCAATCAGCCCCAGCATTTT. It encodes CASSGQRNQPQHF.

The chain recombines TRBV4-2 with TRBJ2-7; D gene ambiguous. From germline, CDR1 is LGHNA and CDR2 YNFKEQ. The CDR3 consists of 16 residues. V lost 4 bases and J lost 4, with 20 bases in between. CDR3 amino acids: CASSPLSRELIYEQYF. Here the CDR3 DNA reads TGTGCCAGCAGCCCCCTGTCCCGCGAGCTTATTTACGAGCAGTACTTC.

The chain carries TRBV27 and TRBJ2-3, with unresolved D. Per the germline V gene, CDR1 is MNHEY and CDR2 is SMNVEV (reference sequence). The V end lost 7 bases, the J end lost 3 bases, and 8 bases lay between the germline ends. The CDR3 length is 12 residues. CDR3 sequence: CASKRNTDTQYF. The CDR3 DNA sequence: TGTGCCAGCAAACGGAATACAGATACGCAGTATTTT.

The genes are TRBV4-3 and TRBJ2-3; D not resolved. There are 14 residues in the CDR3. Trimming stripped 1 base from V and 0 bases from J, with 5 bases between. CDR1 and CDR2 from the germline V gene are LGHNA and YSLEER. The CDR3, as DNA: TGCGCCAGCAGCCAAGTGGCCAGCACAGATACGCAGTATTTT. Its translation is CASSQVASTDTQYF.

The chain joins TRBV27 to TRBJ2-6; D ambiguous. The V end was cut by 2 bases, the J end by 4 bases, with 12 bases between. CDR1 is MNHEY, CDR2 SMNVEV, per germline (reference sequence). The CDR3 covers 16 residues. CDR3 in amino acids: CASSLVSIGGANVLTF. For the CDR3, the DNA is TGTGCCAGCAGTTTAGTCAGCATTGGAGGGGCCAACGTCCTGACTTTC. Supplemented by reference TRBV27 and TRBJ2-6, the full variable domain reads EAQVTQNPRYLITVTGKKLTVTCSQNMNHEYMSWYRQDPGLGLRQIYYSMNVEVTDKGDVPEGYKVSRKEKRNFPLILESPSPNQTSLYFCASSLVSIGGANVLTFGAGSRLTVL.

This clone has just a few counts. The V and J genes are TRBV27 and TRBJ1-2, with D hard to call. Germline V CDR1 and CDR2: MNHEY, SMNVEV (reference sequence). This CDR3 is 12 amino acids long. Between the trimmed V and J ends, which lost 5 bases and 4 bases, there was a span of 8 bases. DNA of the CDR3: TGTGCCAGCAGTCATGGACCCTATGGCTACACCTTC. The encoded protein is CASSHGPYGYTF.

This chain connects TRBV29-1 to TRBJ2-1, with 8 bases identical to TRBD1. CDR3 length: 12 residues. Germline V gene sequence: CDR1 SQVTM, CDR2 ANQGSEA. J lost 7 bases, V lost 7 bases, and 6 bases had no gene match. CDR3 nucleotides: TGCAGCGCGCCGACAGGGGCGAATGAGCAGTTCTTC. Protein sequence: CSAPTGANEQFF.

This clone appeared once. The chain has TRBV7-3 and TRBJ2-1, with 11 bases matching TRBD2. Trimming at V came to 5 bases and at J to 2 bases, leaving 5 bases not matched to a gene. CDR1 and CDR2 from the germline V gene are SGHTA and FQGTGA. This CDR3 has 16 amino acids. This CDR3 reads CASSKTSGSAYNEQFF. CDR3 nucleotide sequence: TGTGCCAGCAGCAAAACTAGCGGGAGCGCCTACAATGAGCAGTTCTTC.

The chain joins TRBV7-3 to TRBJ1-1; D ambiguous. CDR3 length: 13 amino acids. V lost 5 bases to trimming and J lost 2 bases, with 9 bases between them. CDR1 is SGHTA and CDR2 is FQGTGA in the germline V gene. CDR3 amino acids: CASSVGINTEAFF. CDR3 coding DNA: TGTGCCAGCAGCGTGGGGATAAACACTGAAGCTTTCTTT.

J is TRBJ2-7 and V is TRBV7-8; 8 nucleotides align to TRBD2. V lost 5 bases, J lost 4 bases, and 7 bases stayed unmatched. The germline V gene encodes CDR1 SGHVS and CDR2 FQNEAQ. The CDR3 runs 14 residues. The CDR3 reads CASSLPGGGYEQYF. DNA of the CDR3: TGTGCCAGCAGCCTCCCCGGGGGGGGGTACGAGCAGTACTTC.

J is TRBJ2-7 and V is TRBV28; 7 positions agree with TRBD1. CDR3 length: 14 amino acids. The trim removed 5 bases at V and 7 bases at J, leaving 11 bases unmatched. Germline V lookup: CDR1 MDHEN, CDR2 SYDVKM. CDR3 sequence reads: CASSIHRGTLEQYF. CDR3 coding DNA: TGTGCCAGCAGTATACACAGGGGAACCTTGGAGCAGTACTTC.

Notes on this clone: At one end, the junction sequence differs from germline, possibly due to a read error. The chain recombines TRBV4-2 with TRBJ1-2; D uncertain. The CDR3 extends over 15 amino acids. Germline V lookup: CDR1 LGHNA, CDR2 YNFKEQ. In DNA, the CDR3 is TGTGCCAGCAGCCAAGATTTCGTTGCTAGTGCCATGCTCGCCTTC. As protein: CASSQDFVASAMLAF.

The CDR3 coding sequence is TGTGCCAGTAGTATTGAGTCCCGAAGGGGTGAGCAGTTCTTC. Translating gives CASSIESRRGEQFF. The V call is TRBV19, the J call TRBJ2-1; possible D gene TRBD1, 5 bases. This CDR3 comprises 14 residues. The V gene lost 3 bases and the J gene lost 9 bases, with 15 bases spanning the gap. Germline assignment: CDR1 LNHDA and CDR2 SQIVND (reference sequence).

The CDR3 protein is CASSILGGQPQHF. Here the CDR3 DNA reads TGTGCCAGTAGTATTTTAGGGGGACAGCCCCAGCATTTT. This chain uses TRBV19 with TRBJ1-5; D perhaps matches TRBD1 (6 bases). Germline CDR1 is LNHDA and CDR2 is SQIVND (reference sequence). The CDR3 runs to 13 residues. Trimming pared 3 bases from V and 7 bases from J, leaving 10 bases between. Drawing the rest from reference TRBV19 and TRBJ1-5, the complete variable domain is DGGITQSPKYLFRKEGQNVTLSCEQNLNHDAMYWYRQDPGQGLRLIYYSQIVNDFQKGDIAEGYSVSREKKESFPLTVTSAQKNPTAFYLCASSILGGQPQHFGDGTRLSIL.

The J gene is TRBJ2-7, the V gene TRBV27; 7 bases line up with TRBD2. Trimming at V came to 10 bases and at J to 2 bases, leaving 11 bases not matched to a gene. Germline V gives CDR1 MNHEY, CDR2 SMNVEV (reference sequence). This CDR3 comprises 14 residues. The CDR3 here is CATFTLARPYEQYF. For the CDR3, the DNA is TGTGCCACCTTCACACTAGCGCGTCCCTACGAGCAGTACTTC.

By sample fraction, this clone is hyperexpanded. Other DNA sequences in this sample translate to the same CDR3. The rearrangement joins TRBV6-1 to TRBJ2-7, with TRBD2 identical over 10 bases. This CDR3 is 15 amino acids long. CDR1 is MNHNS and CDR2 is SASEGT in the germline V gene. J was trimmed by 0 bases and V by 2 bases; bases with no gene match: 1. CDR3 sequence reads: CASSETSGISYEQYF. The CDR3 DNA is TGTGCCAGCAGTGAAACTAGCGGGATCTCCTACGAGCAGTACTTC.

The V call is TRBV18, the J call TRBJ2-7, with TRBD1 as a possible D gene (7 bases). This CDR3 comprises 16 residues. V lost 5 bases and J lost 1, with 18 bases in between. Germline CDR1 KGHSH, CDR2 LQKENI. In nucleotides, the CDR3 is TGTGCCAGCTCAGAGTCGGACAGGACTATATCCTACGAGCAGTACTTC. Protein: CASSESDRTISYEQYF. The complete variable domain, with remaining parts taken from reference TRBV18 and TRBJ2-7, reads NAGVMQNPRHLVRRRGQEARLRCSPMKGHSHVYWYRQLPEEGLKFMVYLQKENIIDESGMPKERFSAEFPKEGPSILRIQQVVRGDSAAYFCASSESDRTISYEQYFGPGTRLTVT.

This clone was counted between two and nine times. This chain uses TRBV28 with TRBJ1-2; D remains ambiguous. This CDR3 contains 14 residues. CDR1 and CDR2 (germline): MDHEN, SYDVKM. Trimming removed 5 bases from V and 0 bases from J, with 10 bases in between. CDR3 in amino acids: CASSPRLPNYGYTF. The CDR3 bases are TGTGCCAGCAGTCCAAGGCTTCCTAACTATGGCTACACCTTC.

The V and J genes are TRBV5-1 and TRBJ1-2; 11 nucleotides agree with TRBD1. The CDR3 has 19 amino acids. V shed 0 bases and J 6 bases; nucleotides not matched to a gene: 16. Germline V gene sequence: CDR1 SGHRS, CDR2 YFSETQ. The DNA of the CDR3 is TGCGCCAGCAGCTTGGCATTCCGGACAGGGGGCGCCGCGGAAGATGGCTACACCTTC. Translation: CASSLAFRTGGAAEDGYTF. The whole variable domain, filled in from reference TRBV5-1 and TRBJ1-2, reads KAGVTQTPRYLIKTRGQQVTLSCSPISGHRSVSWYQQTPGQGLQFLFEYFSETQRNKGNFPGRFSGRQFSNSRSEMNVSTLELGDSALYLCASSLAFRTGGAAEDGYTFGSGTRLTVV.

Here the CDR3 reads CASSFPTSGHSYNEQFF. The CDR3 nucleotides read TGTGCCAGCAGTTTCCCCACTAGCGGTCATTCTTACAATGAGCAGTTCTTC. The V gene is TRBV28, the J gene TRBJ2-1, with TRBD2 matching over 8 bases. There are 17 residues in the CDR3. The germline gives CDR1 MDHEN, CDR2 SYDVKM. V lost 3 bases to trimming and J lost 4 bases; unmatched junction nucleotides: 11.

V and J are TRBV14 and TRBJ2-3; 11 bases agree with TRBD2. The CDR3 contains 14 residues. Germline CDR1 is SGHDN and CDR2 is FVKESK. V shed 6 bases and J 4 bases; nucleotides not matched to a gene: 3. The CDR3 loop reads CASRRLAGPDTQYF. DNA for the CDR3: TGTGCCAGCAGACGACTAGCGGGACCAGATACGCAGTATTTT.